This T cell receptor (beta chain) was identified during a study of monozygotic twins with inflammatory bowel disease (dated by TCRdb to about 2019). Regarding the complete study: The full study comprised 28 monozygotic twin pairs: nine German pairs (four IBD-concordant, five IBD-discordant) and 19 IBD-discordant Danish pairs. The search for disease-associated traits relied mainly on comparing IBD patients with their genetically identical healthy co-twins within discordant pairs. Each individual had, on average, about 151 000 unique TCRalpha sequences and 181 000 unique TCRbeta sequences available for analysis. Overall results and qualifications from the work: Fewer clonotypes were shared with other individuals by IBD patients than by healthy twins, most markedly in patients showing signs of disease activity. The analysis was unable to tell apart different T cell subtypes. The results gave no support for a single strong signal or clonotype linked to IBD. Because patients received different immunosuppressive treatments, the repertoires may have picked up extra background noise and variability between individuals. Repertoire similarity did not differ between concordant and discordant twins, which could be due to limited statistical power. Measured by the inverse Simpson index, TCRbeta repertoire diversity was lower in IBD patients than in their healthy co-twins.

Regarding this clonotype: Its antigen is currently not known.

A roughly 2.4 ml peripheral blood sample was drawn into PAXgene tubes per donor and stored at -80°C. Without T cell sorting, total RNA was isolated from whole blood using the PAXgene blood miRNA kit on an automated QIAcube. Peripheral blood from monozygotic twin pairs who were concordant or discordant for inflammatory bowel disease underwent deep TCRalpha and TCRbeta repertoire profiling using unique molecular barcoding. For every twin pair, smoking habits were documented, and each individual was categorised as a current, former or never smoker. Library creation used 5' RACE. For each TCR library, 3,500 to 4,500 ng of total RNA was used. For each sample, cDNA was synthesized in eight separate reactions using SMARTScribe reverse transcriptase. During cDNA synthesis, template switching introduced unique molecular identifiers that contained a 6-nucleotide sample barcode. Amplification of TCRalpha and TCRbeta cDNA involved two nested PCRs of 16 and 9 cycles, and each PCR was followed by bead purification. Before amplification, the cDNA was treated with uracil DNA-glycosylase and purified using the QIAquick PCR purification kit. The second PCR added Illumina TruSeq-compatible adapters along with sample-specific barcodes. Library quality and concentration were checked on TapeStation and Qubit, and libraries were pooled at approximately 5 ng each. The pooled libraries were sequenced with 2 x 100 bp reads and custom sequencing primers on an Illumina HiSeq2500 single-index Rapid Run. As for how the authors treated the data: MiGEC version 1.2.6 was used for UMI-based consensus assembly to correct PCR and sequencing errors. V(D)J alignment, clonotype assembly and CDR3 extraction were performed with MiXCR version 2.1.1. Normalisation of gene usage, clonotype sharing and MAIT/NKT TCR abundance was achieved by analysing the top 1000, 10 000 and 20 000 clonotypes per sample. After downsampling to 27 000 UMIs, diversity was calculated as the inverse Simpson index using the vegan R package. Statistical testing used paired Mann-Whitney U tests on the discordant twin pairs and applied Benjamini-Hochberg correction for multiple testing. Following TCRdb reprocessing, every CDR3 protein sequence forms one entry, and DNA is not provided. These V and J calls originate from TCRdb's pipeline instead of the authors' own analysis. For this sample, the table gives some 150,000 distinct CDR3 sequences. The top ten hold 0.95% to 1.5% of the sample.

For CDR1 and CDR2, the germline V gene lists SGHAT and FQNNGV. The CDR3 contains 15 residues, cysteine and phenylalanine counted. No DNA sequence is on record. The sequence is built from TRBV11-2 and TRBJ1-3; TCRdb gives TRBD1 as the D gene, but with no DNA this cannot be confirmed. Sequenced: blood. The TCR was taken from a human donor with ulcerative colitis or Crohn's disease, or a healthy co-twin of an affected twin (not recorded which). The CDR3 reads CASSPDRASGNTIYF.